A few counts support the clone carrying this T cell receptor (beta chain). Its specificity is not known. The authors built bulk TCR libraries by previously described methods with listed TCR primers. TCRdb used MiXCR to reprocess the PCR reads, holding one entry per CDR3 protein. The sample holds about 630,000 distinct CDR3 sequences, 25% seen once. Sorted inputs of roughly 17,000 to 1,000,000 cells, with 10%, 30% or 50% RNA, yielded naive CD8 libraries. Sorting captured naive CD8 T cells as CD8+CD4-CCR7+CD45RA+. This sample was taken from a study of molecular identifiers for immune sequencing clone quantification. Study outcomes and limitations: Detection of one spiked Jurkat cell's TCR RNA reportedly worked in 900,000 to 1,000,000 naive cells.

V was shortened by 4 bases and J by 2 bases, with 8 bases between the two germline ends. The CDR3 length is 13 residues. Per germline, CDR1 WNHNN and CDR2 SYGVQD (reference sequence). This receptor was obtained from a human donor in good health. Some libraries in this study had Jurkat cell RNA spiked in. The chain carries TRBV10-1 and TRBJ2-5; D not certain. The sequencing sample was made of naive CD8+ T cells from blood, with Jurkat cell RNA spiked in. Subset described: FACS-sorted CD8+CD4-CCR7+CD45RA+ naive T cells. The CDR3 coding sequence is TGCGCCAGCAGTGCGGCCGTTCAAGAGACCCAGTACTTC. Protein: CASSAAVQETQYF.